Included here is one T cell receptor (beta chain) sequence, with context. No antigen is known for it. Some clones are missing from TCRdb's copy, which holds only in-frame ones; the method was immunoSEQ multiplex PCR. The table records roughly 150,000 clones, 88% of them present only once. J lost 3 bases, V lost 0 bases, and 1 base had no gene match. The CDR3 runs to 15 residues. Looked up from germline, CDR1 is MGHRA and CDR2 is YSYEKL. The entry originates in a study of T cell responses to AZD1222 COVID-19 vaccine. Study conclusions and caveats: Clonal diversity was possibly underestimated; the donors were predominantly white British and more often female. Following two doses of AZD1222, Spike-specific TCR breadth and depth rose.

The gene calls are TRBV4-1 and TRBJ2-1, with 8 bases aligning to TRBD2. The input for sequencing was peripheral blood, taken on day 0 of AZD1222 vaccination. This receptor was obtained from an adult in good health. The CDR3 region is CASSQELAGYNEQFF. The CDR3 bases are TGCGCCAGCAGCCAAGAGCTAGCGGGCTACAATGAGCAGTTCTTC.